The 31 T cell receptor beta chains in this list originate from one sample, sequenced in a study of blood T cell repertoires in COVID-19. The data were produced by immunoSEQ multiplex PCR, yet TCRdb's version contains in-frame clones alone and is incomplete. The sample records a few hundred thousand clones, less than 90% being singletons. The specimen sequenced was peripheral blood. The receptors were sampled from a man aged 60 to 75 who had recovered from COVID-19.

As concerns this clone: This sample also contains other DNA sequences that code for the same CDR3. This chain joins TRBV19 and TRBJ1-1, with D tentatively TRBD1 (6 bases). The germline V gene has CDR1 LNHDA and CDR2 SQIVND (reference sequence). This CDR3 contains 14 residues. The V end was cut by 1 base, the J end by 1 base, with 7 bases between. CDR3 coding DNA: TGTGCCAGTAGTATAGGACAGGCGAACACTGAAGCTTTCTTT. Its protein product is CASSIGQANTEAFF. Together with reference TRBV19 and TRBJ1-1, the CDR3 gives the full variable domain: DGGITQSPKYLFRKEGQNVTLSCEQNLNHDAMYWYRQDPGQGLRLIYYSQIVNDFQKGDIAEGYSVSREKKESFPLTVTSAQKNPTAFYLCASSIGQANTEAFFGQGTRLTVV.

The chain recombines TRBV7-3 with TRBJ2-4; TRBD1 aligns across 8 bases. V lost 6 bases, J lost 5 bases, and 6 bases stayed unmatched. Germline values: CDR1 SGHTA, CDR2 FQGTGA. CDR3 length: 14 residues. CDR3 DNA: TGTGCCAGCAGTGCAGGGGGCATCCAAAACATTCAGTACTTC. Its translation: CASSAGGIQNIQYF.

This chain joins TRBV6-5 and TRBJ1-2, with 9 bases lining up with TRBD1. The trim removed 6 bases at V and 3 bases at J, leaving 5 bases unmatched. Germline V gene sequence: CDR1 MNHEY, CDR2 SVGAGI. The CDR3 consists of 14 residues. This CDR3 reads CASRDRGRDYGYTF. The CDR3 DNA follows: TGTGCCAGCAGGGACAGGGGTCGCGACTATGGCTACACCTTC.

This clone was detected once. J is TRBJ2-1 and V is TRBV5-4; D is undetermined. This CDR3 comprises 12 residues. Germline-derived CDR1 and CDR2 are SGHNT and YYREEE (reference sequence). Trimming took off 0 bases at V and 6 bases at J, with 4 bases between the two ends. This CDR3 is CASSLAVNEQFF. The CDR3 DNA reads as TGTGCCAGCAGCTTGGCCGTCAATGAGCAGTTCTTC.

The V call is TRBV2, the J call TRBJ1-1; D may be TRBD1 (5 bases). V lost 7 bases and J 6 bases, leaving 15 bases between the germline ends. Germline CDR1 reads SNHLY; CDR2 reads FYNNEI. This CDR3 comprises 13 residues. Here the CDR3 reads CASNDRGRAEAFF. CDR3 nucleotide sequence: TGTGCCAGCAACGATAGGGGTCGGGCTGAAGCTTTCTTT.

This clone was found many times. The chain couples TRBV9 to TRBJ2-7; 7 bases match TRBD2. Germline CDR1 and CDR2: SGDLS and YYNGEE. CDR3 length equals 20 residues. After removal of 4 bases from V and 0 bases from J, the junction contained 22 bases not matched to a gene. Written as DNA, the CDR3 is TGTGCCAGCAGCCCCGGACCAAAAGGGTCTAGCGGAAGAAGCTCCTACGAGCAGTACTTC. Translation: CASSPGPKGSSGRSSYEQYF.

V is TRBV6-5 and J is TRBJ1-2; D might be TRBD1 (6 bases). This CDR3 has 15 residues. Germline lookup yields CDR1 MNHEY and CDR2 SVGAGI. Between the trimmed V and J ends, which lost 6 bases and 3 bases, there was a span of 17 bases. CDR3: CASRTDRTRYYGYTF. Here the CDR3 DNA reads TGTGCCAGCAGGACCGACAGGACCCGATACTATGGCTACACCTTC.

The chain carries TRBV29-1 and TRBJ1-4, with unresolved D. This CDR3 contains 11 residues. CDR1 and CDR2 (germline): SQVTM, ANQGSEA. Between the trimmed V and J ends, which lost 5 bases and 6 bases, there was a span of 7 bases. The CDR3 here is CSVIGDEKLFF. The CDR3 bases are TGCAGCGTTATCGGGGATGAAAAACTGTTTTTT. The whole variable domain, remainder taken from reference TRBV29-1 and TRBJ1-4, is SAVISQKPSRDICQRGTSLTIQCQVDSQVTMMFWYRQQPGQSLTLIATANQGSEATYESGFVIDKFPISRPNLTFSTLTVSNMSPEDSSIYLCSVIGDEKLFFGSGTQLSVL.

The chain carries TRBV2 and TRBJ2-2; weak D call: TRBD2 (6 bases). Trimming shortened V by 4 bases and J by 0 bases, and 12 bases separated the two germline ends. This CDR3 is built from 16 residues. Germline V gives CDR1 SNHLY, CDR2 FYNNEI. CDR3 protein: CASSAWGGANTGELFF. CDR3 DNA: TGTGCCAGCAGTGCCTGGGGCGGGGCGAACACCGGGGAGCTGTTTTTT.

In this sample, this clone turned up a few times. The chain recombines TRBV7-9 with TRBJ1-5, with D unclear. The germline V gene has CDR1 SEHNR and CDR2 FQNEAQ (reference sequence). The CDR3 is 14 residues long. Trimming pared 2 bases from V and 9 bases from J, leaving 14 bases between. The CDR3, as DNA: TGTGCCAGCAGCTTAACCGCTGGGCCTGCGCCCCAGCATTTT. It yields the protein CASSLTAGPAPQHF.

The gene calls are TRBV29-1 and TRBJ1-1; D is perhaps TRBD1 (5 bases). The CDR3 covers 12 residues. V was pared by 7 bases and J by 0 bases, with 9 bases between. Germline CDR1 SQVTM, CDR2 ANQGSEA. The DNA for the CDR3 is TGCAGCGCCGCACAGGTGAACACTGAAGCTTTCTTT. It yields the protein CSAAQVNTEAFF. The whole variable domain, filled in from reference TRBV29-1 and TRBJ1-1, reads SAVISQKPSRDICQRGTSLTIQCQVDSQVTMMFWYRQQPGQSLTLIATANQGSEATYESGFVIDKFPISRPNLTFSTLTVSNMSPEDSSIYLCSAAQVNTEAFFGQGTRLTVV.

In nucleotides, the CDR3 is TGTGCCAGTAGTATTATTCCAGGGCATCAGCCCCAGCATTTT. It translates to CASSIIPGHQPQHF. The genes are TRBV19 and TRBJ1-5, with D possibly matching TRBD1 (5 bases). Germline-derived CDR1 and CDR2 are LNHDA and SQIVND (reference sequence). The CDR3 sequence is 14 residues long. V shed 3 bases and J shed 5 bases, with 11 bases lying between them. Full variable domain (missing parts from reference TRBV19 and TRBJ1-5): DGGITQSPKYLFRKEGQNVTLSCEQNLNHDAMYWYRQDPGQGLRLIYYSQIVNDFQKGDIAEGYSVSREKKESFPLTVTSAQKNPTAFYLCASSIIPGHQPQHFGDGTRLSIL.

This sequence joins TRBV13 and TRBJ2-5; D may be TRBD2 (5 bases). Germline CDR1 reads PRHDT; CDR2 reads FYEKMQ (reference sequence). This CDR3 is built from 14 residues. The V end was cut by 5 bases, the J end by 4 bases, with 14 bases between. The chain's CDR3 is CASSELGSLETQYF. CDR3 DNA sequence: TGTGCCAGCAGCGAACTAGGAAGTTTAGAGACCCAGTACTTC.

J is TRBJ2-7 and V is TRBV11-3; TRBD1 matches 8 bases. The CDR3 sequence is 14 residues long. V was clipped by 5 bases and J by 3 bases; unmatched bases: 6. Germline V gives CDR1 SGHNT, CDR2 YENEEA. The CDR3 is CASSLAGGIYEQYF. Written as DNA, the CDR3 is TGTGCCAGCAGCCTAGCAGGGGGCATCTACGAGCAGTACTTC.

This clone was recorded once. The J gene is TRBJ2-7, the V gene TRBV6-5; 8 bases are a match to TRBD2. Germline CDR1 MNHEY, CDR2 SVGAGI. CDR3 length: 16 residues. The trim removed 0 bases at V and 2 bases at J, leaving 6 bases unmatched. The CDR3 is CASSYSRIGRAYEQYF. The CDR3 DNA reads TGTGCCAGCAGTTACTCAAGAATCGGGAGGGCCTACGAGCAGTACTTC.

The sample holds one count of this clone. The chain employs TRBV7-2 and TRBJ1-2, with D maybe TRBD1 (6 bases). The CDR3 is made up of 13 amino acids. CDR1 and CDR2 (germline): SGHTA, FQGNSA. V lost 5 bases to trimming and J lost 2 bases, with 9 bases between them. The CDR3 nucleotides are TGTGCCAGCAGCGGACAGTTGAACTATGGCTACACCTTC. Its protein is CASSGQLNYGYTF.

The chain carries TRBV13 and TRBJ2-7; 12 bases match TRBD1. V trimming: 4 bases; J trimming: 5 bases; junction bases outside the gene matches: 9. Germline CDR1 is PRHDT and CDR2 is FYEKMQ (reference sequence). This CDR3 spans 16 amino acids. Written as DNA, the CDR3 is TGTGCCAGCAGCTCGCTCATGGGACAGGGGGCCCACGAGCAGTACTTC. This sequence encodes CASSSLMGQGAHEQYF.

The chain uses TRBV27 and TRBJ2-5; possible D gene TRBD1, 6 bases. Germline V gene lookup returns CDR1 MNHEY and CDR2 SMNVEV (reference sequence). Deletions cut 5 bases from V and 0 bases from J, with 19 bases between. The CDR3 totals 17 residues. CDR3 DNA: TGTGCCAGCAGTACCTCAAGTTCAACAGGGTACCAAGAGACCCAGTACTTC. It specifies CASSTSSSTGYQETQYF.

This clone was counted between two and nine times. V usage is TRBV19 and J usage is TRBJ2-3, with a possible D match to TRBD2 (6 bases). The germline CDR1 and CDR2 sequences are LNHDA and SQIVND (reference sequence). Trimming cost V 6 bases and J 8 bases, with 18 bases left between them. CDR3 length: 14 residues. CDR3 protein: CASRPRGAGGTQYF. The CDR3 DNA reads as TGTGCCAGTAGACCCCGAGGGGCCGGGGGTACGCAGTATTTT.

This sequence joins TRBV3-1 (or the pseudogene TRBV3-2) and TRBJ2-1; weak D call: TRBD2 (5 bases). The CDR3 loop spans 11 amino acids. V was shortened by 6 bases and J by 7 bases, with 7 bases between the two germline ends. CDR1 is LGHDT and CDR2 is YNNKEL in the germline V gene (reference sequence). The CDR3 DNA sequence: TGTGCCAGCAGAAGAGGGAATGAGCAGTTCTTC. Its translation: CASRRGNEQFF.

The chain joins TRBV7-9 to TRBJ2-2, with D tentatively TRBD2 (5 bases). V gave up 2 bases and J gave up 2 bases, with 9 bases separating them. Per germline, CDR1 SEHNR and CDR2 FQNEAQ (reference sequence). The length of the CDR3 is 15 residues. CDR3 residues: CASSLRTGNTGELFF. The CDR3 nucleotides are TGTGCCAGCAGCTTACGTACGGGAAACACCGGGGAGCTGTTTTTT.

The V gene is TRBV5-1, the J gene TRBJ2-3; D unresolved. The V end was cut by 4 bases, the J end by 2 bases, with 11 bases between. This CDR3 is built from 14 residues. Germline CDR1 and CDR2: SGHRS and YFSETQ. The CDR3 nucleotides read TGCGCCAGCAGCCCGAGATCCAACACAGATACGCAGTATTTT. It encodes CASSPRSNTDTQYF.

A word on this clone: Other nucleotide sequences from this sample produce the same CDR3. V gene TRBV27 combines with J gene TRBJ2-7, with D maybe TRBD2 (6 bases). The germline V gene has CDR1 MNHEY and CDR2 SMNVEV (reference sequence). The CDR3 contains 14 residues. Trimming took off 5 bases at V and 6 bases at J, with 17 bases between the two ends. CDR3 DNA sequence: TGTGCCAGCAGTAGATGGGGAGGAGATTCCGAGCAGTACTTC. It translates to CASSRWGGDSEQYF.

The J gene is TRBJ2-6, the V gene TRBV11-2; TRBD1 agrees at 9 bases. The CDR3 runs 19 residues. Germline V gene data show CDR1 as SGHAT and CDR2 as FQNNGV. V lost 4 bases, J lost 3 bases, and 13 bases stayed unmatched. The CDR3 loop reads CASSSRGTGIVVGANVLTF. DNA for the CDR3: TGTGCCAGCAGCTCCCGAGGGACAGGGATTGTGGTTGGGGCCAACGTCCTGACTTTC.

V gene TRBV4-1 combines with J gene TRBJ2-7; possibly TRBD2 for D (5 bases). Trimming left V 1 base short and J 4 bases short, with 14 bases between. The V gene's germline CDR1 is MGHRA and CDR2 YSYEKL. The CDR3 spans 15 residues. CDR3: CASSQGPLDPYEQYF. In nucleotides, the CDR3 is TGCGCCAGCAGCCAAGGCCCACTAGACCCTTACGAGCAGTACTTC.

V is TRBV30 and J is TRBJ2-5; 9 bases agree with TRBD2. Germline CDR1 and CDR2: GTSNPN and SVGIG (reference sequence). V lost 2 bases and J lost 2; bases outside the gene matches: 6. The CDR3 length is 15 residues. The CDR3 sequence is CAWSWIAGVQETQYF. In nucleotides, the CDR3 is TGTGCCTGGAGTTGGATAGCGGGAGTTCAAGAGACCCAGTACTTC.

This rearrangement joins TRBV11-2 to TRBJ1-2, with D unclear. This CDR3 has 12 residues. With 8 bases removed from V and 4 bases from J, the gap between germline ends came to 11 bases. Per germline, CDR1 SGHAT and CDR2 FQNNGV. The CDR3 DNA reads as TGTGCCAGCCGGGAGGCGGGCTATGGCTACACCTTC. It codes for CASREAGYGYTF.

The CDR3, as DNA: TGTGCCAGCAAAGCCTCGTCCCGTGGCACTGAAGCTTTCTTT. It codes for CASKASSRGTEAFF. V and J are TRBV5-5 and TRBJ1-1; D unclear. Per germline, CDR1 SGHKS and CDR2 YYEKEE (reference sequence). V was pared by 6 bases and J by 4 bases, with 16 bases between. The CDR3 consists of 14 residues.

This clone was counted a single time. This rearrangement joins TRBV4-1 to TRBJ1-2; D uncertain. This CDR3 is 15 amino acids long. Looked up from germline, CDR1 is MGHRA and CDR2 is YSYEKL. Trimming removed 2 bases at V and 0 bases at J, with 10 bases between. CDR3 bases: TGCGCCAGCAGCCAAACGACTAAAGCTAACTATGGCTACACCTTC. The encoded protein is CASSQTTKANYGYTF.

This clone was found a few times. The chain carries TRBV3-1 (or the pseudogene TRBV3-2) and TRBJ1-1, with a tentative D call TRBD1 (6 bases). The CDR3 sequence is 11 residues long. Germline V gives CDR1 LGHDT, CDR2 YNNKEL (reference sequence). The CDR3 coding sequence is TGTGCTGCCCGGGGGGCCACTGAAGCTTTCTTT. Protein: CAARGATEAFF.

The chain combines TRBV27 with TRBJ1-1; D might be TRBD1 (5 bases). CDR3 length: 15 residues. Trimming left V 7 bases short and J 1 base short, with 16 bases between. The V gene's germline CDR1 is MNHEY and CDR2 SMNVEV (reference sequence). The CDR3 spells CASILRGSTNTEAFF. CDR3 sequence (DNA): TGTGCCAGCATTCTAAGGGGATCCACGAACACTGAAGCTTTCTTT.